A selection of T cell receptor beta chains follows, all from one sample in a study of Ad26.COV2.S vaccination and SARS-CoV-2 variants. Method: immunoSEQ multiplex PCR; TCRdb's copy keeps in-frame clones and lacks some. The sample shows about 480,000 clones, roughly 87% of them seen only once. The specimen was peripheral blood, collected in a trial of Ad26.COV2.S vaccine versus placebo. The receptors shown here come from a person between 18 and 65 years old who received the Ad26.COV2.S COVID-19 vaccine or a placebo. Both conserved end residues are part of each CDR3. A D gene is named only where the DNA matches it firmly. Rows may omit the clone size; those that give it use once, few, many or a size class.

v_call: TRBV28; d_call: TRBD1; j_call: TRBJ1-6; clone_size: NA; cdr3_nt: TGTGCCAGCAGGGCCGGGACAGCTTATTCACCCCTCCACTTT; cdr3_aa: CASRAGTAYSPLHF
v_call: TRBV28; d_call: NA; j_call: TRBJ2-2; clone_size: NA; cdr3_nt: TGTGCCAGCACGGGGGCGAACACCGGGGAGCTGTTTTTT; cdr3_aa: CASTGANTGELFF
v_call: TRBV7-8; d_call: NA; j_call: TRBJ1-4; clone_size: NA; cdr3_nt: TGTGCCAGCAGCCAAAAGAGATTGGCGGGCGAAAAACTGTTTTTT; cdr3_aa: CASSQKRLAGEKLFF
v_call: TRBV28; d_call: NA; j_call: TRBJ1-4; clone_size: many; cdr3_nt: TGTGCCAGTGGGGTGGGTGCAACTAATGAAAAACTGTTTTTT; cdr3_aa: CASGVGATNEKLFF
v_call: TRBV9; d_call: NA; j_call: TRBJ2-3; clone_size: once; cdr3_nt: TGTGCCAGCAGCGTAGCCTCGATCCCAACAGATACGCAGTATTTT; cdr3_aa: CASSVASIPTDTQYF
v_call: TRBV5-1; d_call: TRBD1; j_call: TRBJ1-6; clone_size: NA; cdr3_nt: TGCGCCAGCAGCCCGAGGGGGCCGGATTCACCCCTCCACTTT; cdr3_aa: CASSPRGPDSPLHF
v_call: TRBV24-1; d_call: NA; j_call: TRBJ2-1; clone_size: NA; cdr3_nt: TGTGCCACCAGTGATTCACCACTCGGATGGCAGTTCTTC; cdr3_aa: CATSDSPLGWQFF
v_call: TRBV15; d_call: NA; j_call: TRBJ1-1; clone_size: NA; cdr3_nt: TGTGCCACCAGCATCCACACAGAGAACACTGAAGCTTTCTTT; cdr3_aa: CATSIHTENTEAFF
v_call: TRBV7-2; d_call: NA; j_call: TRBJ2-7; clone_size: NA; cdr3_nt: TGTGCCAGCAGCTTAACAGTAGGGCCGTCCTACGAGCAGTACTTC; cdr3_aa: CASSLTVGPSYEQYF
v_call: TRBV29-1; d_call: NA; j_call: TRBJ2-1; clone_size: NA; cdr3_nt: TGCAGCGTTGCCGCCCAGGGCCCCTACAATGAGCAGTTCTTC; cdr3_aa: CSVAAQGPYNEQFF
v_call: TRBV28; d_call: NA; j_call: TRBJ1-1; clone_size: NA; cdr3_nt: TGTGCCAGCAGCACCGGACCCACTGAAGCTTTCTTT; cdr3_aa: CASSTGPTEAFF
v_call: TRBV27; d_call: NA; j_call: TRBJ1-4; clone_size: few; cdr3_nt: TGTGCCAGCAGTTTGCAGGGCATCAATGAAAAACTGTTTTTT; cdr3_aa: CASSLQGINEKLFF
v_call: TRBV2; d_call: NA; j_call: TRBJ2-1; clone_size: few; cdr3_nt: TGTGCCAGCAGGCGGAGGGGGGAAAGGAATGAGCAGTTCTTC; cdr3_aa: CASRRRGERNEQFF
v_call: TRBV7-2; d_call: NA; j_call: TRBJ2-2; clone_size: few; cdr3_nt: TGTGCCAGCAGCCCCACGGGGGCGGGCACCGGGGAGCTGTTTTTT; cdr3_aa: CASSPTGAGTGELFF
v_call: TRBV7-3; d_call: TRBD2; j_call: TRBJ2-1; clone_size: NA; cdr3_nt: TGTGCCAGCAGCGCTAGCGGTTCCTACAATGAGCAGTTCTTC; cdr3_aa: CASSASGSYNEQFF
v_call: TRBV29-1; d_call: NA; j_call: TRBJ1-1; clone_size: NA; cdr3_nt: TGCAGCGTCGCACCGAGTAACACTGAAGCTTTCTTT; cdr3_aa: CSVAPSNTEAFF
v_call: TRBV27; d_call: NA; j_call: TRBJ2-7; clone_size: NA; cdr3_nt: TGTGCCAGCAGTTTTTTCCCCCCACCGTCCTACGAGCAGTACTTC; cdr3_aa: CASSFFPPPSYEQYF